Included here is one TCR beta chain sequence, with context. The antigen is undetermined. The data belong to a study of cytomegalovirus exposure and HLA in healthy donors. Germline V gene lookup returns CDR1 MGHRA and CDR2 YSYEKL. V dropped 2 bases and J dropped 6 bases, with 14 bases sitting between them. The CDR3 consists of 15 residues. The PCR used 60 Vbeta and 13 Jbeta primers. Source study methods: In a later analysis, some 80 million unique TCR beta chains included roughly 11 million shared by two or more donors. The data were produced by immunoSEQ multiplex PCR, yet TCRdb's version contains in-frame clones alone and is incomplete. The D gene and trimming were derived from the DNA, and the V and J assignments and clone size from that table. The sample yields approximately 40,000 clones, around 86% seen once. Study results and limitations: Immune exposure data for these donors was limited to CMV serostatus. A later analysis linked a missense DCLRE1C variant to TCR beta V- and J-gene trimming.

This clonotype was sampled from a woman between 40 and 55 years old in good health and CMV-seropositive. The sequenced material came from PBMCs. The chain is built from TRBV4-1 and TRBJ1-5; the D gene is possibly TRBD1 (5 bases). CDR3 coding DNA: TGCGCCAGCAGCCAATTCCAGGGAAGGGGTCAGCCCCAGCATTTT. Translating it yields CASSQFQGRGQPQHF.